This T cell receptor beta chain was sequenced for a study of shared clonotypes between healthy human individuals. At the level of the study: Researchers drew samples from a couple of women and three men aged 18 to 49.

The V gene's germline CDR1 is MDHEN and CDR2 SYDVKM. The CDR3 sequence is 14 residues long. V lost 4 bases, J lost 0 bases, and 7 bases lay in between. In regard to this clone: Its specificity is unknown.

Generated by immunoSEQ multiplex PCR, the TCRdb table keeps only in-frame clones and is missing some. The repertoire holds more than 900,000 clones, with 75% to 80% as singletons. Whole-study findings and limits: Non-shared clonotypes showed lower generation probabilities than clonotypes common to all four donors. When naive CD4 clonotypes were compared across a few donors, 4% to 6.5% were shared.

CD45RA+ naive and CD45RA-negative memory subsets were separated from CD4+ cells. This clonotype was sampled from a man younger than 35 in good health. Some clones in this sample may be carry-over from other donors' samples. Sequencing used memory CD4+ T cells from PBMCs. Stated subset: CD45RA-negative fraction. This chain joins TRBV28 and TRBJ1-3, with D hard to call. CDR3 sequence reads: CASSSQFSGNTIYF. In DNA form, the CDR3 reads TGTGCCAGCAGTTCACAGTTCTCTGGAAACACCATATATTTT.